This T cell receptor (beta chain) comes out of a study of cytomegalovirus exposure and HLA in healthy donors. Findings of the study overall: Later analysis identified a missense DCLRE1C variant that was linked to TCR beta V- and J-gene trimming. The study dropped some indistinguishable V segments, TRBV6-2 and TRBV6-3 among them. Cytomegalovirus association was listed for roughly 160 TCR beta chains.

This CDR3 is 17 amino acids long. V trimming: 3 bases; J trimming: 5 bases; junction bases outside the gene matches: 10. Germline-derived CDR1 and CDR2 are MNHEY and SMNVEV (reference sequence). Points on this clone: The antigen is undetermined.

The PCR was carried out with 60 Vbeta primers and 13 Jbeta primers. This table comes from immunoSEQ multiplex PCR, and its TCRdb copy is limited to in-frame clones, with some not included. The sample yields approximately 150,000 clones, roughly 72% seen once. The rearrangement uses TRBV27 and TRBJ2-2, with 9 bases fitting TRBD1. The receptor comes from a man in his forties in good health and CMV-seronegative. What was sequenced was PBMCs. The CDR3 sequence: CASSFTTWTGVTGELFF. The CDR3 nucleotides are TGTGCCAGCAGTTTCACTACTTGGACAGGGGTAACCGGGGAGCTGTTTTTT.